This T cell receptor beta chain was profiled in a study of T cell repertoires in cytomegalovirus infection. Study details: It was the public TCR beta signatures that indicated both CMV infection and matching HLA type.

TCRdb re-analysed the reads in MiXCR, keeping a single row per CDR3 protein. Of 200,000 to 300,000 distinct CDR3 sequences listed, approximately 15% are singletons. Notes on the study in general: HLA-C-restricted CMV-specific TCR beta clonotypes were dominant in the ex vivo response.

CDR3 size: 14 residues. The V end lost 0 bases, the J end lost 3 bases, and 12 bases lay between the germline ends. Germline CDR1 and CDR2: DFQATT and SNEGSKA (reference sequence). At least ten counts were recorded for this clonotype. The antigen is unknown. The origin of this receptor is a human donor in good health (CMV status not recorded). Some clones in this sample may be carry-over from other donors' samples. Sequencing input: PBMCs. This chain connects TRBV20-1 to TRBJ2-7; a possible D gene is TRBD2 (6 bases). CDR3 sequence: CSARDFGGDYEQYF. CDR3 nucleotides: TGCAGTGCTAGAGATTTTGGAGGGGACTACGAGCAGTACTTC.